The rows below give T cell receptor beta chains drawn from one sample of a study of T cell responses to AZD1222 COVID-19 vaccine. Method: immunoSEQ multiplex PCR; TCRdb's copy keeps in-frame clones and lacks some. The sample shows under 80,000 clones, 84% of them seen only once. The specimen comprised peripheral blood, sampled on day 0 of AZD1222 vaccination. The receptors here all came from an adult in good health. Each CDR3 is given without its conserved first and last residue. The order of the fields is V gene, J gene, CDR3 protein.

TRBV28	TRBJ1-6	ASRGSAGGINSPLH
TRBV18	TRBJ1-3	ASSPVGSGNTIY
TRBV5-4	TRBJ1-3	ASSLVGRSSGNTIY
TRBV11-2	TRBJ1-2	ASSSRAYGYT
TRBV18	TRBJ1-1	ASSPERNTEAF
TRBV6-6	TRBJ2-1	ASRPSGGASEQF
TRBV5-1	TRBJ2-5	ASSYGGTGGETQY
TRBV6-5	TRBJ1-2	ASSPLDTNYGYT
TRBV4-2	TRBJ2-5	ASSQGQGREETQY
TRBV11-3	TRBJ2-3	ASSQSVDTQY
TRBV28	TRBJ1-3	ASSPDQVSGNTIY
TRBV7-8	TRBJ2-7	ASSLELAGGYEQY
TRBV12-3/TRBV12-4	TRBJ2-3	ASSREPTDTQY
TRBV7-2	TRBJ2-2	ASSLVKSGELF
TRBV18	TRBJ2-7	ASSPAPIVARQGAYEQY
TRBV28	TRBJ2-5	ASRPGLEQETQY
TRBV11-2	TRBJ2-1	ASSLVLWTSGFMEQF
TRBV20-1	TRBJ1-2	TEGVGYT
TRBV27	TRBJ1-2	ASSLSGTDANYGYT
TRBV2	TRBJ1-3	ASSESRTGLGNTIY
TRBV4-2	TRBJ2-3	ASSPGTPEWSTDTQY
TRBV19	TRBJ2-6	ASTPGPRDSSGANVLT
TRBV18	TRBJ2-1	ASSPGSDSYNEQF
TRBV15	TRBJ1-5	ATSRDPGIGQPQH
TRBV7-7	TRBJ2-1	ASSLDAGENEQF
TRBV11-2	TRBJ2-5	ASSRDTGKETQY
TRBV28	TRBJ2-3	AIPGGSTDTQY
TRBV28	TRBJ1-5	ASSLFSNQPQH
TRBV7-9	TRBJ2-1	ASSLMTQDYYNEQF
TRBV4-2	TRBJ1-5	ASSQDYRNQPQH
TRBV27	TRBJ2-1	ASRVLAGASYNEQF
TRBV28	TRBJ1-6	ASRKNSPLH
TRBV28	TRBJ1-1	ASSLGLENTEAF
TRBV25-1	TRBJ1-5	ASSESSILNQPQH
TRBV5-6	TRBJ1-6	ASSGTGPGPLH
TRBV18	TRBJ2-4	ASSPDRREAKNIQY
TRBV2	TRBJ2-7	ASSEAGLAGADGSYEQY